This T cell receptor beta chain came from a study of shared clonotypes between healthy human individuals. Study-wide findings and caveats: Naive subsets generally had larger estimated richness than memory subsets.

Libraries were prepared by immunoSEQ multiplex PCR; TCRdb keeps only in-frame clonotypes and omits some of them. The sample lists 550,000 to 650,000 clones, about 96% seen once, with roughly 0.1% in the top ten. Trimming shortened V by 8 bases and J by 6 bases, and 13 bases separated the two germline ends. The germline V gene encodes CDR1 MNHEY and CDR2 SMNVEV (reference sequence). The CDR3 contains 12 residues. Notes on this clone: The antigen is not known.

CD45RO negativity and positive selection for CCR7 defined naive CD8 cells, a population that excluded terminally differentiated effector memory CD45RA+ cells. The receptor was isolated from a woman in her 30s in good health. Sequencing input: naive CD8+ T cells sorted from blood. The chain employs TRBV27 and TRBJ1-2; D may be TRBD1 (5 bases). The CDR3 bases are TGTGCCAGCTGGGACGAATTGAATGGCTACACCTTC. The encoded protein is CASWDELNGYTF.